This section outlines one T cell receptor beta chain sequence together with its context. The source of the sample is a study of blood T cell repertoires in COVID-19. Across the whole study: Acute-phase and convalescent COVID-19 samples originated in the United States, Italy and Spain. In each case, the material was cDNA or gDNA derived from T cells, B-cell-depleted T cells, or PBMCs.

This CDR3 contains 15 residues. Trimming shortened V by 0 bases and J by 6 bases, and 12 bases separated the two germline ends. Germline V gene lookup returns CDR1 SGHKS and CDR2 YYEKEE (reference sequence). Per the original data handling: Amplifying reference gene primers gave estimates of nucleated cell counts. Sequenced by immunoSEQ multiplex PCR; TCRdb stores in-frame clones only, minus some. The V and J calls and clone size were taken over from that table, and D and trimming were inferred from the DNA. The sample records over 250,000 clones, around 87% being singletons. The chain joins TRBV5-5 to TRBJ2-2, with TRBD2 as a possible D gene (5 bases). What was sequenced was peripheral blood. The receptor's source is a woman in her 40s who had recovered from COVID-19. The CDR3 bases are TGTGCCAGCAGCTTGGCCGGACTTATTCCCGGGGAGCTGTTTTTT. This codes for CASSLAGLIPGELFF.